This entry describes one T cell receptor (beta chain). The PCR had 60 Vbeta and 13 Jbeta primers. Only in-frame clones appear in the TCRdb table, and some are missing; sequencing was by immunoSEQ multiplex PCR. The sample comprises 200,000 to 250,000 clones, roughly 91% of which are singletons, and roughly 1% rests with the top ten. This entry belongs to a study of cytomegalovirus exposure and HLA in healthy donors. The CDR3 runs to 15 residues. V shed 5 bases and J 3 bases; nucleotides not matched to a gene: 4. Germline lookup yields CDR1 SGHTS and CDR2 YDEGEE. The TCR comes from a woman aged 18-29 years in good health and CMV-seronegative. What was sequenced was PBMCs. The chain is built from TRBV5-8 and TRBJ2-2; 10 nucleotides agree with TRBD1. CDR3 in DNA: TGTGCCAGCAGAGCCGACAGGGGGCACACCGGGGAGCTGTTTTTT. It is translated as CASRADRGHTGELFF.